What follows is one T cell receptor beta chain and its context. Its antigen is unidentified. The record originates from a study of T cell responses to AZD1222 COVID-19 vaccine. Study observations and caveats: Possibly, clonal diversity was underestimated; donors were largely white British and included more females. Spike was spanned by vaccine-associated CD4 TCRs, which were dominant at 160-218 and 743-854. With two AZD1222 doses given, Spike-specific TCR breadth and depth both rose. Nearly half of the spike-specific TCRs reportedly recognize variant regions that carry no mutations.

The data were produced by immunoSEQ multiplex PCR, yet TCRdb's version contains in-frame clones alone and is incomplete. The sample has approximately 150,000 clones, 80% to 95% seen once. This sequence originates from an adult in good health. The specimen comprised peripheral blood, sampled on day 0 of MenACWY control vaccination.

CDR3 amino acids: CASSLGTGANTEAFF. CDR3 nucleotide sequence: TGTGCCAGCAGCTTGGGGACAGGGGCCAACACTGAAGCTTTCTTT. The chain links TRBV7-9 to TRBJ1-1; 10 bases are shared with TRBD1. The ends lost 3 bases at V and 2 bases at J; junction bases unmatched: 3. The CDR3 contains 15 residues. The germline V gene has CDR1 SEHNR and CDR2 FQNEAQ (reference sequence).